This T cell receptor beta chain was observed in a study of blood T cell repertoires in COVID-19. Turning to the study itself: Some COVID-19 samples were acute and others convalescent; all came from the United States, Italy and Spain. T cells, B-cell-depleted T cells, or PBMCs provided the cDNA or gDNA that served as material.

Two negative PCRs, clearance, or symptom resolution characterized the recovered Cohort 3 donors. Germline-derived CDR1 and CDR2 are MDHEN and SYDVKM. V lost 5 bases and J 7 bases, leaving 15 bases between the germline ends. CDR3 length: 14 amino acids. This clone showed up just once. Per the original methods: It was from reference gene primer amplification that nucleated cell counts were estimated. Clones were read by immunoSEQ multiplex PCR, and TCRdb kept only the in-frame ones, dropping some. V and J calls and clone size are copied from that table; D and trimming were computed from the DNA. This table holds 300,000 or so clones, about nine tenths found once.

The receptor was isolated from a young woman who had recovered from COVID-19. Sequencing was performed on PBMCs or T cells enriched from blood (not recorded which). The rearrangement uses TRBV28 and TRBJ1-5; a weak D match, TRBD1 (6 bases). CDR3 sequence reads: CASSLTGLWQPQHF. CDR3 coding DNA: TGTGCCAGCAGTCTCACAGGGCTTTGGCAGCCCCAGCATTTT.